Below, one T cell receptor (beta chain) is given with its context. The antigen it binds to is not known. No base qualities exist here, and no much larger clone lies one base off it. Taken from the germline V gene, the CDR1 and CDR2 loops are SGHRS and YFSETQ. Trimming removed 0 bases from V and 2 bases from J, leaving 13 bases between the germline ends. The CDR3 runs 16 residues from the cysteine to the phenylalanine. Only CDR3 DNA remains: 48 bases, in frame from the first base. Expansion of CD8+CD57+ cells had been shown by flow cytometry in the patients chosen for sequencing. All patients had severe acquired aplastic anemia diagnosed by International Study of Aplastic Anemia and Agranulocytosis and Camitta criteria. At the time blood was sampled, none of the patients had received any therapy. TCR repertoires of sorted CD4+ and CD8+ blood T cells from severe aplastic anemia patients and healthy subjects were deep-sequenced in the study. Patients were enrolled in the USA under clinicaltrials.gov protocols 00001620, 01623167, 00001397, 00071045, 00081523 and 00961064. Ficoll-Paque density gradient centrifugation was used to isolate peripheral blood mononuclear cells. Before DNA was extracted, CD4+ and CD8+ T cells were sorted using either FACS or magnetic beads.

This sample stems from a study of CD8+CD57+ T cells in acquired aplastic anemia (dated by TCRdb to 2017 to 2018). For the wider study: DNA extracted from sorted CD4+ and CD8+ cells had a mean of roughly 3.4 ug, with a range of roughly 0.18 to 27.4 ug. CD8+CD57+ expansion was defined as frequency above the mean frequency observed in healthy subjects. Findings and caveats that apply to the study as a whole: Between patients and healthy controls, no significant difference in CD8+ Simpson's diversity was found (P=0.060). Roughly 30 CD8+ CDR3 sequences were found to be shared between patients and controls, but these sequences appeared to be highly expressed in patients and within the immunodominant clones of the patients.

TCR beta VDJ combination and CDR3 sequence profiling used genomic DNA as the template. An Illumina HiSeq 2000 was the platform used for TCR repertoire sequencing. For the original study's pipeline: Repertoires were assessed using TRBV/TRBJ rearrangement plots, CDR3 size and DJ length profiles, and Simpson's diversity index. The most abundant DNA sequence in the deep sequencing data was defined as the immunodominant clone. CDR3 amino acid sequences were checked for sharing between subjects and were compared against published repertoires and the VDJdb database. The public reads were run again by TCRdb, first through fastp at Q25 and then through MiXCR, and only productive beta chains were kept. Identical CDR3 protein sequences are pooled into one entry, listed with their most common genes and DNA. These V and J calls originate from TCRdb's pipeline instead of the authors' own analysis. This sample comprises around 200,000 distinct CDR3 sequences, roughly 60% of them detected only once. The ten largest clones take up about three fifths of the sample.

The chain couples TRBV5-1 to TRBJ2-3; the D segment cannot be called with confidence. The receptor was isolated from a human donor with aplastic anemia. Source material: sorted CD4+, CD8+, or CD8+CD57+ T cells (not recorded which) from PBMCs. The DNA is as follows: TGCGCCAGCAGCTTGGGGTTGAGCCCAACCACAGATACGCAGTATTTT. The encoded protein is CASSLGLSPTTDTQYF. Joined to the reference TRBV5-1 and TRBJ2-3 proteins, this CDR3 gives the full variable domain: KAGVTQTPRYLIKTRGQQVTLSCSPISGHRSVSWYQQTPGQGLQFLFEYFSETQRNKGNFPGRFSGRQFSNSRSEMNVSTLELGDSALYLCASSLGLSPTTDTQYFGPGTRLTVL.